Listed below are T cell receptor beta chains from one sample, sequenced in a study of blood T cell repertoires in COVID-19. Assay: immunoSEQ multiplex PCR; the TCRdb copy retains only in-frame clones and omits some. This table holds hundreds of thousands of clones, around 90% found once. Sequenced sample: PBMCs or T cells enriched from blood (not recorded which). These receptors were collected from a woman between 40 and 55 years old who had recovered from COVID-19. The CDR3 runs from the conserved cysteine through the conserved F or W. A D gene is named only where the DNA matches it firmly. Rows give clone size only sometimes, using once, few, many, or a class for an expanded clone.

j_gene: TRBJ2-1; abundance: few; d_gene: .; v_gene: TRBV7-2; CDR3aa: CASSPDRTINEQFF; CDR3nt: TGTGCCAGCAGCCCTGACAGGACGATCAATGAGCAGTTCTTC
j_gene: TRBJ2-4; abundance: .; d_gene: .; v_gene: TRBV24-1; CDR3aa: CATSDPRDTTNIQYF; CDR3nt: TGTGCCACCAGTGATCCTCGGGACACCACAAACATTCAGTACTTC
j_gene: TRBJ2-2; abundance: .; d_gene: .; v_gene: TRBV6-2/TRBV6-3; CDR3aa: CASSRQVLNTGELFF; CDR3nt: TGTGCCAGCAGTCGACAGGTTCTAAACACCGGGGAGCTGTTTTTT
j_gene: TRBJ2-1; abundance: .; d_gene: TRBD1; v_gene: TRBV7-3; CDR3aa: CASQGNEGEQFF; CDR3nt: TGTGCCTCACAGGGGAATGAGGGTGAGCAGTTCTTC
j_gene: TRBJ2-1; abundance: .; d_gene: .; v_gene: TRBV2; CDR3aa: CASSENRAAYNEQFF; CDR3nt: TGTGCCAGCAGTGAAAACAGGGCAGCCTACAATGAGCAGTTCTTC
j_gene: TRBJ2-5; abundance: .; d_gene: .; v_gene: TRBV5-1; CDR3aa: CASSLGRKETQYF; CDR3nt: TGCGCCAGCAGCTTGGGCAGGAAAGAGACCCAGTACTTC
j_gene: TRBJ1-5; abundance: .; d_gene: .; v_gene: TRBV20-1; CDR3aa: CSAGENQPQHF; CDR3nt: TGCAGTGCTGGGGAGAATCAGCCCCAGCATTTT
j_gene: TRBJ2-1; abundance: .; d_gene: TRBD2; v_gene: TRBV7-9; CDR3aa: CASSSERGSSYNEQFF; CDR3nt: TGTGCCAGCAGCTCCGAGCGGGGGAGCTCCTACAATGAGCAGTTCTTC
j_gene: TRBJ2-2; abundance: .; d_gene: .; v_gene: TRBV20-1; CDR3aa: CSASENGGTGELFF; CDR3nt: TGCAGTGCTAGTGAGAATGGAGGCACCGGGGAGCTGTTTTTT
j_gene: TRBJ1-4; abundance: .; d_gene: TRBD1; v_gene: TRBV5-1; CDR3aa: CASSLTGGTTNEKLFF; CDR3nt: TGCGCCAGCAGCTTGACAGGGGGGACAACTAATGAAAAACTGTTTTTT
j_gene: TRBJ2-7; abundance: .; d_gene: TRBD1; v_gene: TRBV4-3; CDR3aa: CASSREGQGYEQYF; CDR3nt: TGCGCCAGCAGCCGCGAGGGACAGGGGTACGAGCAGTACTTC